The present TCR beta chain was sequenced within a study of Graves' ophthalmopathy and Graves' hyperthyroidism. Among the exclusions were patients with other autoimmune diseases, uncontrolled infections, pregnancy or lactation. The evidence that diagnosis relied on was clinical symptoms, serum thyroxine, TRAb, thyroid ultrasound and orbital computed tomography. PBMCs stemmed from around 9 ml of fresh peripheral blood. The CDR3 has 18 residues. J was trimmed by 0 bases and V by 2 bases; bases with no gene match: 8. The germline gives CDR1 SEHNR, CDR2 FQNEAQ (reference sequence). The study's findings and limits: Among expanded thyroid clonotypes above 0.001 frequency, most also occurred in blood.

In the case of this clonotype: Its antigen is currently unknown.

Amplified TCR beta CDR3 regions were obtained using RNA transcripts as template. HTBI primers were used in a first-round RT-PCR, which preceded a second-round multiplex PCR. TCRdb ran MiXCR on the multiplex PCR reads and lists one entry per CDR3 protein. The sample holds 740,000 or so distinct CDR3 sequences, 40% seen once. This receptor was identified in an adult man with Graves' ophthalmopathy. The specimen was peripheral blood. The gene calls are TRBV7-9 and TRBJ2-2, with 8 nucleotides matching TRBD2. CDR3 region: CASSLPLRGGANTGELFF. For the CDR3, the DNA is TGTGCCAGCAGCTTACCCCTTCGGGGGGGAGCGAACACCGGGGAGCTGTTTTTT. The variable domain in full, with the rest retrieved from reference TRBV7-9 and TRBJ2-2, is DTGVSQNPRHKITKRGQNVTFRCDPISEHNRLYWYRQTLGQGPEFLTYFQNEAQLEKSRLLSDRFSAERPKGSFSTLEIQRTEQGDSAMYLCASSLPLRGGANTGELFFGEGSRLTVL.